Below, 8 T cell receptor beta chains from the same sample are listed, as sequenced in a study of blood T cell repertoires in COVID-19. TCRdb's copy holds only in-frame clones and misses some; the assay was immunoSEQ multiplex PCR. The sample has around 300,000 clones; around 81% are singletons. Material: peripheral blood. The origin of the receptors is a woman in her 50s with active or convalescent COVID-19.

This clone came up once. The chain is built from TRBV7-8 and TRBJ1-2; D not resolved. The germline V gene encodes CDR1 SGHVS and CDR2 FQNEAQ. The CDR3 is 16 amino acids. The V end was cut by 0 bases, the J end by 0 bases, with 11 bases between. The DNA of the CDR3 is TGTGCCAGCAGCTTAGCGGTGACACGTCCTAACTATGGCTACACCTTC. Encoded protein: CASSLAVTRPNYGYTF.

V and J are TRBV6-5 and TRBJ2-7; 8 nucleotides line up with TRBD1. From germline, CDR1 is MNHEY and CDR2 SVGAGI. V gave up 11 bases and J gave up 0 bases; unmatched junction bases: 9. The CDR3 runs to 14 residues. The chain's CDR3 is CASPGTGYSYEQYF. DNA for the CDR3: TGTGCCTCACCTGGGACAGGCTACTCCTACGAGCAGTACTTC.

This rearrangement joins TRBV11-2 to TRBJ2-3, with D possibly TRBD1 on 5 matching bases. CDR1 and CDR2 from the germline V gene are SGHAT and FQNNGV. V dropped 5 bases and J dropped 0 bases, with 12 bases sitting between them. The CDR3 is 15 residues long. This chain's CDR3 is CASSPRVASTDTQYF. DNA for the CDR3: TGTGCCAGCAGCCCCAGGGTTGCTAGCACAGATACGCAGTATTTT. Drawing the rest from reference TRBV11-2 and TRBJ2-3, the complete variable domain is EAGVAQSPRYKIIEKRQSVAFWCNPISGHATLYWYQQILGQGPKLLIQFQNNGVVDDSQLPKDRFSAERLKGVDSTLKIQPAKLEDSAVYLCASSPRVASTDTQYFGPGTRLTVL.

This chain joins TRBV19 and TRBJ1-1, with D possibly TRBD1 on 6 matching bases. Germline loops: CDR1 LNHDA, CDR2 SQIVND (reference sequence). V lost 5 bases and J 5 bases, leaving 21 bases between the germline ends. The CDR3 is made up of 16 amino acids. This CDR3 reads CASSALRGGRKTEAFF. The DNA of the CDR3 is TGTGCCAGTAGTGCGCTTCGCGGGGGGCGAAAGACTGAAGCTTTCTTT.

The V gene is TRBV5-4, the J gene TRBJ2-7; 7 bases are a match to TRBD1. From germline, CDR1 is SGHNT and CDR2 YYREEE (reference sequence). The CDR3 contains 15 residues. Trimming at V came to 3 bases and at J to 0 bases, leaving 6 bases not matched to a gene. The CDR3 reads CASSSLQGVSYEQYF. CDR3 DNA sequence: TGTGCCAGCAGCTCACTGCAGGGGGTCTCCTACGAGCAGTACTTC. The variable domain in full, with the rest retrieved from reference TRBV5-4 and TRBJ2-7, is ETGVTQSPTHLIKTRGQQVTLRCSSQSGHNTVSWYQQALGQGPQFIFQYYREEENGRGNFPPRFSGLQFPNYSSELNVNALELDDSALYLCASSSLQGVSYEQYFGPGTRLTVT.

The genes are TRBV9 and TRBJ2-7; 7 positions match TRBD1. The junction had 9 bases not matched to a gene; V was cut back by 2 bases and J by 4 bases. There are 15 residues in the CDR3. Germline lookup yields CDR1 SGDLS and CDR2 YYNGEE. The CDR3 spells CASSVAPGQLYEQYF. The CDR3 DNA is TGTGCCAGCAGCGTTGCTCCGGGACAGTTATACGAGCAGTACTTC.

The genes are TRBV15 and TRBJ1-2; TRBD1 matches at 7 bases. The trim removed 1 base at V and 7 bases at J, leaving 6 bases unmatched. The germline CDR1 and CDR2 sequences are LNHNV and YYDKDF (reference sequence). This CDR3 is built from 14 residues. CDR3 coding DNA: TGTGCCACCAGCAGAGTAGGGACAGAACTTGGCTACACCTTC. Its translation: CATSRVGTELGYTF.

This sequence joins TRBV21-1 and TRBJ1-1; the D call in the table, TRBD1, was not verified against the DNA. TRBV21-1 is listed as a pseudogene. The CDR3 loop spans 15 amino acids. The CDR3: CASSARDRDLTEAFF. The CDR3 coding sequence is TGTGCCAGCAGCGCCCGGGACAGGGACTTGACTGAAGCTTTCTTT.